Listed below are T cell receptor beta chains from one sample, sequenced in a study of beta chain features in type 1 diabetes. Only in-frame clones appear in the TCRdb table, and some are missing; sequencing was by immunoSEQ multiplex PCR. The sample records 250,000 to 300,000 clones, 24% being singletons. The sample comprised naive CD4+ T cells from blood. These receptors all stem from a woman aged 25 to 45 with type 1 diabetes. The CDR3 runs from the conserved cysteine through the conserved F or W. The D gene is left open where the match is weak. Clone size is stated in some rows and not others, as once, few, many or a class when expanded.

cdr3_nt: TGTGCCAGCAGCGTAGGCCAGAATCAGCCCCAGCATTTT
cdr3_aa: CASSVGQNQPQHF
clone_size: few
j_call: TRBJ1-5
v_call: TRBV9
cdr3_length: 13
d_call: NA

cdr3_nt: TGTGCCAGCAGCGGGCAGGGTATTGGTGAAAAACTGTTTTTT
cdr3_aa: CASSGQGIGEKLFF
clone_size: NA
j_call: TRBJ1-4
v_call: TRBV7-9
cdr3_length: 14
d_call: NA

cdr3_nt: TGTGCCAGCAGGGGGGCCGAGGGAACAGAGACCCAGTACTTC
cdr3_aa: CASRGAEGTETQYF
clone_size: NA
j_call: TRBJ2-5
v_call: TRBV28
cdr3_length: 14
d_call: NA

cdr3_nt: TGTGCCAGCAGCCCCGAACAGGGACACAGAGGGGCTTTCTTT
cdr3_aa: CASSPEQGHRGAFF
clone_size: NA
j_call: TRBJ1-1
v_call: TRBV6-5
cdr3_length: 14
d_call: NA

cdr3_nt: TGTGCCAGCAGCGTAGCGGGACAGGGGGCCGGGGAGTACACCTTC
cdr3_aa: CASSVAGQGAGEYTF
clone_size: NA
j_call: TRBJ1-2
v_call: TRBV9
cdr3_length: 15
d_call: TRBD1

cdr3_nt: TGTGCCAGCAGCTTAACTGGAGGAGAGACCCAGTACTTC
cdr3_aa: CASSLTGGETQYF
clone_size: NA
j_call: TRBJ2-5
v_call: TRBV7-3
cdr3_length: 13
d_call: NA

cdr3_nt: TGCGCCAGCAGCTTGGATCTAGCCAAAAACATTCAGTACTTC
cdr3_aa: CASSLDLAKNIQYF
clone_size: NA
j_call: TRBJ2-4
v_call: TRBV5-1
cdr3_length: 14
d_call: NA

cdr3_nt: TGTGCCAGCAGTCCTGACTACTCCTACAATGAGCAGTTCTTC
cdr3_aa: CASSPDYSYNEQFF
clone_size: few
j_call: TRBJ2-1
v_call: TRBV27
cdr3_length: 14
d_call: NA

cdr3_nt: TGTGCCAGCAGCCCGGGGACTAGCGGAGACACCGGGGAGCTGTTTTTT
cdr3_aa: CASSPGTSGDTGELFF
clone_size: NA
j_call: TRBJ2-2
v_call: TRBV5-4
cdr3_length: 16
d_call: TRBD2

cdr3_nt: TGCGCCAGCAGCCAAGCTAGGACAGGGAATTCCTACGAGCAGTACTTC
cdr3_aa: CASSQARTGNSYEQYF
clone_size: few
j_call: TRBJ2-7
v_call: TRBV4-1
cdr3_length: 16
d_call: TRBD1

cdr3_nt: TGTGCCAGCAGCCGGGGGGTTGAAGCTTTCTTT
cdr3_aa: CASSRGVEAFF
clone_size: few
j_call: TRBJ1-1
v_call: TRBV9
cdr3_length: 11
d_call: NA

cdr3_nt: TGCGCCAGCAGCCAACCATCCCAGGACTCTGGAAACACCATATATTTT
cdr3_aa: CASSQPSQDSGNTIYF
clone_size: NA
j_call: TRBJ1-3
v_call: TRBV4-1
cdr3_length: 16
d_call: NA

cdr3_nt: TGTGCCAGCTCCCCGGGACAGCACTACCTAGCCAAAAACATTCAGTACTTC
cdr3_aa: CASSPGQHYLAKNIQYF
clone_size: NA
j_call: TRBJ2-4
v_call: TRBV19
cdr3_length: 17
d_call: TRBD1

cdr3_nt: TGCAGCGTCAGACTAGCGGGAGACTATAATGAGCAGTTCTTC
cdr3_aa: CSVRLAGDYNEQFF
clone_size: few
j_call: TRBJ2-1
v_call: TRBV29-1
cdr3_length: 14
d_call: TRBD2

cdr3_nt: TGCAGCGTTAAGACTTCAGAATACACCGGGGAGCTGTTTTTT
cdr3_aa: CSVKTSEYTGELFF
clone_size: NA
j_call: TRBJ2-2
v_call: TRBV29-1
cdr3_length: 14
d_call: NA

cdr3_nt: TGTGCCAGCAGCACCACTAGCGCGACCACAGATACGCAGTATTTT
cdr3_aa: CASSTTSATTDTQYF
clone_size: NA
j_call: TRBJ2-3
v_call: TRBV7-3
cdr3_length: 15
d_call: TRBD2

cdr3_nt: TGTGCCTGGGCGACCTTAACCAGGGGGACTGAAGCTTTCTTT
cdr3_aa: CAWATLTRGTEAFF
clone_size: NA
j_call: TRBJ1-1
v_call: TRBV30
cdr3_length: 14
d_call: TRBD1

cdr3_nt: TGCGCCAGCAGAACCGGGACAGGGCCTTACGAGCAGTACTTC
cdr3_aa: CASRTGTGPYEQYF
clone_size: few
j_call: TRBJ2-7
v_call: TRBV5-1
cdr3_length: 14
d_call: TRBD1

cdr3_nt: TGTGCCAGCAGCTCCACCTCGACAACTAGACCGTCATTC
cdr3_aa: CASSSTSTTRPSF
clone_size: NA
j_call: TRBJ2-7
v_call: TRBV7-9
cdr3_length: 13
d_call: NA

cdr3_nt: TGTGCCAGCAGAGCTACAGGGGCCGAGACCCAGTACTTC
cdr3_aa: CASRATGAETQYF
clone_size: NA
j_call: TRBJ2-5
v_call: TRBV6-5
cdr3_length: 13
d_call: TRBD1

cdr3_nt: TGTGCCAGTAGTCGGGGACAGGGGATTGAAAACATTCAGTACTTC
cdr3_aa: CASSRGQGIENIQYF
clone_size: few
j_call: TRBJ2-4
v_call: TRBV19
cdr3_length: 15
d_call: TRBD1

cdr3_nt: TGTGCCAGCAGTCGCAGGGGGCTGGGGGAGACCCAGTACTTC
cdr3_aa: CASSRRGLGETQYF
clone_size: few
j_call: TRBJ2-5
v_call: TRBV6-5
cdr3_length: 14
d_call: TRBD1

cdr3_nt: TGTGCCTGGAGAATTTTGGCCGCCCAGTACTTC
cdr3_aa: CAWRILAAQYF
clone_size: NA
j_call: TRBJ2-5
v_call: TRBV30
cdr3_length: 11
d_call: NA

cdr3_nt: TGCGCCAGCAGCACCGAACTAGCGGGGTCCTACGAGCAGTACTTC
cdr3_aa: CASSTELAGSYEQYF
clone_size: NA
j_call: TRBJ2-7
v_call: TRBV5-1
cdr3_length: 15
d_call: TRBD2

cdr3_nt: TGTGCCTGGAGTAAACAGGGATATTCCTACAATGAGCAGTTCTTC
cdr3_aa: CAWSKQGYSYNEQFF
clone_size: few
j_call: TRBJ2-1
v_call: TRBV30
cdr3_length: 15
d_call: NA